This T cell receptor (beta chain) appears in the sequencing data of a study of T cells in Graves' hyperthyroidism and ophthalmopathy (dated by TCRdb to about 2019). Turning to the overall study: Peripheral blood was collected at initial diagnosis, before any treatment. To identify TCR V-J signatures that set the groups apart, the researchers used a discovery cohort of 95 to 100 patients, made up of 43 with Graves' ophthalmopathy and 57 with stable Graves' hyperthyroidism. Prospective prediction of ophthalmopathy was tested in an independent validation cohort consisting of under 20 hyperthyroidism patients and more than 15 patients who later progressed to ophthalmopathy. The roughly 91 discovery patients were randomly divided into training and test sets at a 7:3 ratio. Thyroid tissue and blood T-cell repertoires from more than 5 Graves' hyperthyroidism patients were also compared in the study. Once sampling was done, hyperthyroidism patients were given methimazole at a starting dose of 30 mg daily, whereas ophthalmopathy patients were given high-dose intravenous methylprednisolone. TCR Vbeta CDR3 sequencing of 130 to 150 peripheral blood samples (fewer than 45 ophthalmopathy, approximately 80 hyperthyroidism and roughly 17 progressor patients) is reported in the paper.

Stable Graves' hyperthyroidism was defined as the absence of progression to ophthalmopathy over 18 months of follow-up. Hyperthyroidism patients were newly diagnosed, with disease duration under 2 months, and aged 18 to 65 years. Patients with uncontrolled infections, other autoimmune diseases, pregnancy or lactation were excluded. Clinical symptoms, serum thyroxine and TRAb, thyroid ultrasound, and orbital computed tomography formed the basis for the diagnoses. PBMCs were separated from under 11 ml of fresh peripheral blood using Ficoll-Paque density gradient centrifugation. Total RNA was extracted using Trizol reagent, and RNA quality was assessed on an Agilent 2100 Bioanalyzer. Note on this clonotype: This receptor's antigen is unknown. Nothing much larger sits one base from this clone, and base qualities are not available.

The TCR beta CDR3 regions were amplified from the RNA transcripts. For the first round of RT-PCR on the TCR CDR3, the HTBI primer set was used together with the Qiagen OneStep RT-PCR kit. The libraries were constructed in a second round of multiplex PCR and then size-selected and purified. The libraries were sequenced on an Illumina HiSeq2000 using paired-end 100 bp reads. In the source study's methods: SOAPnuke was used to process the raw data, throwing out any read that contained adapters or uncalled bases, had a mean Phred below 15, or lacked an exact constant-primer or identifier match. COPE v1.2.5 was used to merge the high-quality paired reads, and each unique nucleotide sequence was defined as a clonotype. MiTCR v1.1 was used to align clonotypes to the IMGT TRBV, TRBD and TRBJ reference segments. Analysis was restricted to V-J combinations with a frequency above 0.0001, which covered 98% to 99.2% of repertoires. The TCS score was defined as F50 (clonal expansion) divided by E x V (chaos), with BLOSUM62-based TCRdist calculated between CDR3 peptides within each V-J. Welch's t-statistics and random forest reduced some 510 V-J features to roughly 13, which were used in a naive Bayes classifier (R e1071). Using fastp at Q25 and MiXCR, TCRdb reprocessed the public reads and kept productive beta chains. CDR3 protein duplicates are merged, each entry listing the most common genes and DNA. The V and J calls and clone size are TCRdb's, not the authors'. The sample table holds more than 650,000 distinct CDR3 sequences, of which about 15% were seen once. 10% of the sample belongs to the ten largest clones.

Results the study describes overall, beyond this receptor: In cross-validation, a model built on a 13 V-J signature told ophthalmopathy apart from stable hyperthyroidism with approximately 90% sensitivity and around 83% specificity, and in testing the same model reached 80%/75%. During validation, the model predicted progression to ophthalmopathy a median of approximately six months ahead of onset, with approximately 70% sensitivity and almost 75% specificity. Most expanded thyroid clonotypes (frequency above 0.001) were also detected in blood, suggesting blood repertoires may reflect thyroid immune responses. No statistical method was used to fix the sample size in advance, and group allocation was not hidden from the investigators.

The germline V gene encodes CDR1 SEHNR and CDR2 FQNEAQ (reference sequence). Trimming removed 3 bases from V and 1 base from J; the gene matches leave 5 bases unexplained. The CDR3 measures 17 amino acids from cysteine to phenylalanine. Of all the DNA, just the CDR3 is kept, 51 bases in frame from base 1. The TCR sequence derives from a woman in her late teens or twenties with Graves' hyperthyroidism. The specimen sequenced was blood. This receptor chain uses TRBV7-9 and TRBJ2-2, with 10 bases matching TRBD2. The DNA is as follows: TGTGCCAGCAGCTTCCCCAGGACTAGCGGGAACACCGGGGAGCTGTTTTTT. Translated, this gives CASSFPRTSGNTGELFF.